This TCR beta chain emerged from a study of spatial heterogeneity in lung cancer. Study-wide context: In raw reads, more than nine appearances on average were recorded for each unique TCR and UMI combination.

Looked up from germline, CDR1 is SQVTM and CDR2 is ANQGSEA. V lost 7 bases and J 2 bases, leaving 8 bases between the germline ends. The CDR3 totals 11 residues. The time point: sample taken at primary tumor resection. Whole RNA, which was extracted from tumor, nontumor lung tissue or frozen PBMC, was sequenced without any cell sorting. A total of approximately 75 untreated early-stage non-small cell lung cancer patients served as donors. Every cDNA TCR molecule received its own unique molecular identifier. TCRdb re-called the 5' RACE reads with MiXCR, one entry per CDR3 protein. There are some 87,000 distinct CDR3 sequences in the sample; around 8.6% occur only once, and 6.9% lies in the top ten.

The source material was PBMCs, sampled at surgery. The source of this sequence is a male donor with early-stage non-small cell lung cancer. This chain links TRBV29-1 with TRBJ2-5; D is ambiguous. The CDR3 protein is CSGGPQETQYF. Written as DNA, the CDR3 is TGCAGCGGGGGTCCTCAAGAGACCCAGTACTTC.